This paragraph reports one T cell receptor beta chain. This entry is derived from a study of cytomegalovirus exposure and HLA in healthy donors. The primer mix had 60 Vbeta and 13 Jbeta primers. Assay used: immunoSEQ multiplex PCR; TCRdb lists only in-frame clones, some missing. The sample lists 110,000 to 150,000 clones, around three quarters occurring once. The junction had 3 bases not matched to a gene; V was cut back by 5 bases and J by 1 base. Germline V gene lookup returns CDR1 SGHTA and CDR2 FQGNSA. The CDR3 is 15 amino acids. This chain uses TRBV7-2 with TRBJ2-2; the match to TRBD2 covers 8 bases. The source of this sequence is a middle-aged man in good health and CMV-seronegative. The sample comprised PBMCs. CDR3 loop: CASSELAVNTGELFF. The CDR3 nucleotides are TGTGCCAGCAGCGAACTAGCGGTGAACACCGGGGAGCTGTTTTTT.